Listed here are 18 T cell receptor beta chains from one sample, sequenced in a study of CXCR3-negative and CXCR3-positive naive CD8 T cells. Findings and caveats of the study: In CXCR3-positive naive cells, the TRB CDR3s were more hydrophobic than in CXCR3-negative naive cells.

For these receptors, no antigen is known. In preparing the TRB cDNA libraries, 5' RACE with UMI labels was used. Using the 5' RACE reads, TCRdb records one entry per CDR3 protein without DNA. The specimen's table records under 85,000 distinct CDR3 sequences. What was sequenced was naive CXCR3+ CD8+ T cells from blood. Subset noted: CD45RO-CCR7+CD27+CD95- naive CD8+ T cells expressing CXCR3 (TNR3+). These receptors came from a human donor in good health. Some clones in this sample may be carry-over from other donors' samples.

This chain links TRBV7-9 with TRBJ2-1; TCRdb names TRBD2, which stays unverified in the absence of DNA. Germline lookup yields CDR1 SEHNR and CDR2 FQNEAQ (reference sequence). This CDR3 region has 13 residues. The CDR3 loop reads CASSLGLGNEQFF.

V gene TRBV29-1 combines with J gene TRBJ1-1. CDR3 length equals 11 residues. Germline CDR1 reads SQVTM; CDR2 reads ANQGSEA. The CDR3 loop is CSVVYNTEAFF.

V gene TRBV4-3 combines with J gene TRBJ2-1; TCRdb outputs TRBD1, but without DNA this stays unchecked. The CDR3 extends over 18 amino acids. Germline CDR1 reads LGHNA; CDR2 reads YSLEER. CDR3: CASSQDVGTGGRYNEQFF.

This chain uses TRBV28 with TRBJ1-2; TCRdb indicates TRBD1, and absent DNA this call remains unverified. Germline V gives CDR1 MDHEN, CDR2 SYDVKM. The CDR3 sequence is 16 residues long. The CDR3 reads CASSTGQERPNYGYTF.

This sequence joins TRBV29-1 and TRBJ2-3. There are 15 residues in the CDR3. Germline assignment: CDR1 SQVTM and CDR2 ANQGSEA. CDR3 protein: CSLKEKLGFTDTQYF.

The chain recombines TRBV7-2 with TRBJ2-7; TCRdb names TRBD1, which stays unverified in the absence of DNA. Looked up from germline, CDR1 is SGHTA and CDR2 is FQGNSA. The CDR3 totals 14 residues. The CDR3 loop reads CASTLGTGGYEQYF.

The genes are TRBV29-1 and TRBJ2-1; the D call of TRBD1 rests on TCRdb alone, since no DNA is present to check it. Germline loops: CDR1 SQVTM, CDR2 ANQGSEA. The CDR3 spans 17 residues. The CDR3 sequence: CSVEMPGGHLRVDEQFF.

The CDR3: CSVGSAWASTDTQYF. The gene calls are TRBV29-1 and TRBJ2-3. CDR1 and CDR2 (germline): SQVTM, ANQGSEA. The CDR3 runs to 15 residues.

J is TRBJ2-2 and V is TRBV6-2 or TRBV6-3; TCRdb selects TRBD1, and the lack of DNA leaves this call unchecked. This CDR3 is 18 amino acids long. Germline assignment: CDR1 MNHEY and CDR2 SVGEGT. CDR3 protein: CASSTPRQDTYQTGELFF.

V gene TRBV7-2 combines with J gene TRBJ1-2. Looked up from germline, CDR1 is SGHTA and CDR2 is FQGNSA. This CDR3 contains 15 residues. CDR3 amino acids: CASSYYLNDPNGYTF.

The V gene is TRBV28, the J gene TRBJ1-2; TCRdb names TRBD1, which stays unverified in the absence of DNA. In germline, CDR1 is MDHEN, CDR2 SYDVKM. The CDR3 totals 16 residues. The CDR3: CASRTFRTGGNYGYTF.

This chain links TRBV7-9 with TRBJ1-4. CDR3 size: 14 residues. From germline, CDR1 is SEHNR and CDR2 FQNEAQ (reference sequence). The CDR3 sequence: CASSLGGSNEKLFF.

This chain joins TRBV11-3 and TRBJ2-5; the TRBD2 assignment by TCRdb is unverifiable without DNA. CDR3 length equals 14 residues. Germline CDR1 is SGHNT and CDR2 is YENEEA. This CDR3 is CASSGTSGSETQYF. Combining the CDR3 with reference TRBV11-3 and TRBJ2-5 gives the whole variable domain EAGVVQSPRYKIIEKKQPVAFWCNPISGHNTLYWYLQNLGQGPELLIRYENEEAVDDSQLPKDRFSAERLKGVDSTLKIQPAELGDSAVYLCASSGTSGSETQYFGPGTRLLVL.

This sequence joins TRBV23-1 and TRBJ2-1. TRBV23-1 qualifies as an ORF whose function is uncertain. The CDR3 consists of 16 residues. The CDR3 loop is CASSQSRRSSYNEQFF.

V and J are TRBV4-3 and TRBJ2-7. This CDR3 contains 16 residues. Per germline, CDR1 LGHNA and CDR2 YSLEER. The CDR3 protein is CASSFPRSDRSYEQYF.

The chain uses TRBV11-3 and TRBJ2-3; TCRdb's D call of TRBD1 is untestable without DNA. The germline CDR1 and CDR2 sequences are SGHNT and YENEEA. The CDR3 runs to 14 residues. The CDR3 loop reads CASSFGRLSDTQYF.

The genes are TRBV9 and TRBJ2-5; checking the TCRdb D call of TRBD1 is not possible without DNA. This CDR3 is built from 15 residues. The germline V gene encodes CDR1 SGDLS and CDR2 YYNGEE. CDR3: CASSAELGRRETQYF.

This chain connects TRBV24-1 to TRBJ2-1; TCRdb picks TRBD2, but there is no DNA to check that call. The germline gives CDR1 KGHDR, CDR2 SFDVKD. This CDR3 comprises 16 residues. This chain's CDR3 is CATSDPGLQTYNEQFF.